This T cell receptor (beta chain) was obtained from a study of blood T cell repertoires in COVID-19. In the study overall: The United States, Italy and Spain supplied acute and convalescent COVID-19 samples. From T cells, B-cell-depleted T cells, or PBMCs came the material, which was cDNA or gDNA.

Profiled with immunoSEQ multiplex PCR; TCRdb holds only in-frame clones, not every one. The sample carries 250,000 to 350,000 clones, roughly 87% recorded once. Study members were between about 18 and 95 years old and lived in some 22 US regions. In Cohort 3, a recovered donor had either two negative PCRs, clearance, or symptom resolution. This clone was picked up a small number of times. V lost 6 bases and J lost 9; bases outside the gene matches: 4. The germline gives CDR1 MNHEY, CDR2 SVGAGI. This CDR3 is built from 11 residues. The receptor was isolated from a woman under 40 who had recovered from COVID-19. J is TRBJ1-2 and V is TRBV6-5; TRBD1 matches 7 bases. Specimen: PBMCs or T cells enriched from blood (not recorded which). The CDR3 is CASRLQGSYTF. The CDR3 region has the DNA TGTGCCAGCAGACTACAGGGGAGCTACACCTTC.